Given below is one T cell receptor beta chain in context. This specimen belongs to a study of shared clonotypes between healthy human individuals. This CDR3 spans 13 amino acids. Authors' methods: Junction-only sequences produced by ImmunoSEQ had no quality scores, so filtering differed. TCRdb's copy holds only in-frame clones and misses some; the assay was immunoSEQ multiplex PCR. D and trimming were read from the DNA, whereas the V and J calls and clone size are those reported in that table. The table records around 1.1 million clones, around 82% of them present only once. The chain has TRBV7-5 and TRBJ1-2. TRBV7-5 has pseudogene status. Source material: memory CD4+ T cells from PBMCs. Noted subset: CD45RA-negative fraction. This TCR was recovered from a man younger than 30 in good health. Some clones in this sample may be carry-over from other donors' samples. In DNA, the CDR3 is TGTGCCAGAAGCTTCAATAGCCAGTATGGCTACACCTTC. Protein product: CARSFNSQYGYTF.